A single TCR beta chain is shown here with its context. Its antigen is as yet unknown. The sample is drawn from a study of cytomegalovirus exposure and HLA in healthy donors. General study points: Reportedly, TCR beta sequences accurately predicted HLA-A and HLA-B alleles in most subjects. Analysis was carried out at a later point, and it linked a missense DCLRE1C variant to TCR beta V- and J-gene trimming.

The study ran its PCR with 60 Vbeta and 13 Jbeta primers. Profiled with immunoSEQ multiplex PCR; TCRdb holds only in-frame clones, not every one. Of roughly 150,000 clones in the sample, approximately 84% were seen once. The clonotype originates from a middle-aged woman in good health and CMV-seropositive. The specimen was PBMCs.

The DNA of the CDR3 is TGTGCCAGCTGCCCGGACAGACAAGAGACCCAGTACTTC. This translates into CASCPDRQETQYF. The V call is TRBV6-5, the J call TRBJ2-5, with D possibly matching TRBD1 (6 bases). CDR1 and CDR2 (germline): MNHEY, SVGAGI. There are 13 residues in the CDR3. The V end was cut by 8 bases, the J end by 2 bases, with 12 bases between.